This T cell receptor (beta chain) was obtained from a study of vaccination and CD4 T cells after COVID-19. The Oncomine TCR Beta short-read assay was applied to DNA of cultured CD4+ T cells. In TCRdb, the PCR reads were re-called with MiXCR into one record per CDR3 protein. The repertoire includes 9,500 to 11,000 distinct CDR3 sequences, under 30% of them detected once, and less than 30% sits in the top ten. CDR1 is MNHNS, CDR2 SASEGT, per germline. The CDR3 has 17 amino acids. V dropped 6 bases and J dropped 0; count of bases not matched to a gene: 8. Treatment given: approximately 11-day PBMC culture with coronavirus spike peptide pools or control peptides (ViraFEST assay). This clonotype was seen more than once but under ten times. What it binds is not known.

Sequenced material: CD4+ T cells from blood, cultured in vitro, taken after SARS-CoV-2 vaccination. J is TRBJ2-6 and V is TRBV6-1, with 7 bases identical to TRBD1. The sequence came from a human donor who had recovered from COVID-19. In DNA, the CDR3 is TGTGCCAGCAGCGGGGACAGTTTTGTCTCTGGGGCCAACGTCCTGACTTTC. As protein: CASSGDSFVSGANVLTF.